This is a list of T cell receptor beta chains from one sample in a study of identical twins. Via MiXCR, TCRdb re-called the 5' RACE reads, giving one row per CDR3 protein. Among about 660,000 distinct CDR3 sequences listed, roughly 8% were seen once. These same data were also listed under a study on yellow fever vaccine responses in identical twins.

Sequences were obtained from PBMCs. The source is a woman between 18 and 29 years old in good health. Both conserved end residues are part of each CDR3. D genes are given only for firm matches. Rows may omit the clone size; those that give it use once, few, many or a size class.

d_gene | j_gene | abundance | v_gene | len | CDR3aa | CDR3nt
TRBD1 | TRBJ2-7 | few | TRBV7-6 | 15 | CASSRLLGQDYEQYF | TGTGCCAGCAGCCGCTTATTAGGACAGGACTACGAGCAGTACTTC
NA | TRBJ2-3 | many | TRBV2 | 11 | CASSEVGTQYF | TGTGCCAGCAGTGAGGTCGGGACGCAGTATTTT
TRBD2 | TRBJ2-3 | few | TRBV24-1 | 16 | CATSDFTSGSTDTQYF | TGTGCCACCAGTGATTTTACTAGCGGGAGCACAGATACGCAGTATTTT
NA | TRBJ2-7 | NA | TRBV18 | 14 | CASSPLSGGDEQYF | TGTGCCAGCTCACCACTCTCGGGTGGTGACGAGCAGTACTTC
NA | TRBJ2-7 | NA | TRBV7-2 | 15 | CASSVHGKMDYEQYF | TGTGCCAGCAGCGTGCACGGGAAGATGGACTACGAGCAGTACTTC
NA | TRBJ2-6 | NA | TRBV6-2/TRBV6-3 | 20 | CASSTLFIDEFSAGANVLTF | TGTGCCAGCAGTACCCTCTTCATCGACGAATTCTCGGCTGGGGCCAACGTCCTGACTTTC
TRBD1 | TRBJ2-1 | NA | TRBV10-3 | 15 | CAISLTGGADNEQFF | TGTGCCATCAGCCTGACAGGGGGCGCGGACAATGAGCAGTTCTTC
TRBD2 | TRBJ2-3 | few | TRBV12-3/TRBV12-4 | 16 | CASTLLLAGGTDTQYF | TGTGCCAGCACCCTCTTGCTAGCGGGGGGCACAGATACGCAGTATTTT
NA | TRBJ2-3 | few | TRBV3-1 | 14 | CASSQEGTGGLRYF | TGTGCCAGCAGCCAAGAAGGGACGGGGGGCCTCCGATATTTT
NA | TRBJ2-5 | NA | TRBV7-2 | 15 | CASSTGGVTGETQYF | TGTGCCAGCAGCACCGGCGGGGTCACCGGGGAGACCCAGTACTTC
NA | TRBJ2-6 | few | TRBV5-1 | 15 | CASSFLGPGANVLTF | TGCGCCAGCAGCTTTCTGGGACCTGGGGCCAACGTCCTGACTTTC
TRBD2 | TRBJ2-1 | NA | TRBV14 | 18 | CASSQDGGAGGSYNEQFF | TGTGCCAGCAGCCAAGACGGGGGAGCGGGAGGAAGCTACAACGAGCAGTTCTTC
NA | TRBJ2-4 | few | TRBV7-8 | 15 | CASSLVGGIGNIQYF | TGTGCCAGCAGCTTAGTGGGTGGGATTGGGAACATTCAGTACTTC
NA | TRBJ2-1 | few | TRBV29-1 | 12 | CSVDGFYNEQFF | TGCAGCGTTGACGGATTTTACAATGAGCAGTTCTTC
NA | TRBJ2-7 | few | TRBV4-3 | 15 | CASSQAWRGTYEQYF | TGCGCCAGCAGCCAAGCCTGGAGAGGGACCTACGAGCAGTACTTC
TRBD2 | TRBJ2-3 | few | TRBV11-2 | 20 | CASSSIIGTSGSVGTDTQYF | TGTGCCAGCAGCTCCATTATCGGGACTAGCGGGAGTGTGGGCACAGATACGCAGTATTTT
TRBD2 | TRBJ2-7 | few | TRBV11-1 | 18 | CASSRLWGLAGATYEQYF | TGTGCCAGCAGCCGTCTTTGGGGACTAGCGGGGGCAACCTACGAGCAGTACTTC
NA | TRBJ2-1 | NA | TRBV15 | 11 | CATSRDYEQFF | TGTGCCACCAGCAGAGATTATGAGCAGTTCTTC
TRBD2 | TRBJ2-1 | many | TRBV12-3/TRBV12-4 | 15 | CASRATSGIHNEQFF | TGTGCCAGCAGAGCGACTAGCGGGATCCACAATGAGCAGTTCTTC
TRBD1 | TRBJ2-7 | many | TRBV15 | 14 | CATSRDQGAYEQYF | TGTGCCACCAGCAGAGATCAGGGGGCCTACGAGCAGTACTTC
NA | TRBJ2-1 | NA | TRBV20-1 | 14 | CSARDFELDNEQFF | TGCAGTGCTAGAGATTTCGAACTTGACAATGAGCAGTTCTTC
TRBD2 | TRBJ2-2 | NA | TRBV4-2 | 18 | CASSQRLAGDSLAGELFF | TGTGCCAGCAGCCAAAGACTAGCGGGAGATTCTTTGGCCGGGGAGCTGTTTTTT
TRBD1 | TRBJ2-5 | few | TRBV20-1 | 17 | CSAAGTGGRISQETQYF | TGCAGTGCTGCCGGGACAGGGGGCAGAATTTCCCAAGAGACCCAGTACTTC
NA | TRBJ1-2 | NA | TRBV6-5 | 13 | CASSFDSTYGYTF | TGTGCCAGCAGTTTCGACAGCACCTATGGCTACACCTTC
NA | TRBJ2-3 | NA | TRBV19 | 15 | CASSPGEAATDTQYF | TGTGCCAGTAGTCCCGGTGAAGCTGCCACAGATACGCAGTATTTT
TRBD1 | TRBJ2-1 | NA | TRBV6-1 | 13 | CASSVDRGYEQFF | TGTGCCAGCAGTGTAGACAGGGGATATGAGCAGTTCTTC
TRBD2 | TRBJ2-7 | many | TRBV29-1 | 13 | CSVEGSGLYEQYF | TGCAGCGTTGAGGGTAGCGGGCTCTACGAGCAGTACTTC
NA | TRBJ1-2 | NA | TRBV6-2/TRBV6-3 | 13 | CASRGTTNYGYTF | TGTGCCAGCAGGGGTACCACTAACTATGGCTACACCTTC
TRBD2 | TRBJ2-1 | many | TRBV4-3 | 15 | CASSNIAGGRNEQFF | TGCGCCAGCAGTAATATAGCGGGAGGCCGTAACGAGCAGTTCTTC
TRBD2 | TRBJ2-3 | NA | TRBV28 | 18 | CASSLRGPGLVYTDTQYF | TGTGCCAGCAGTTTAAGAGGACCGGGACTAGTTTACACAGATACGCAGTATTTT
NA | TRBJ1-6 | many | TRBV5-1 | 16 | CASSLETQGVDSPLHF | TGCGCCAGCAGCTTGGAAACTCAGGGAGTAGATTCACCCCTCCACTTT
TRBD2 | TRBJ2-2 | NA | TRBV12-3/TRBV12-4 | 16 | CASSDSGTSWGGELFF | TGTGCCAGCAGTGACAGCGGGACTAGCTGGGGCGGGGAGCTGTTTTTT
TRBD2 | TRBJ2-2 | many | TRBV7-2 | 15 | CASSLPISGTGELFF | TGTGCCAGCAGCTTGCCCATTAGCGGGACCGGGGAGCTGTTTTTT
NA | TRBJ2-6 | few | TRBV5-1 | 15 | CASSFLDSGANVLTF | TGCGCCAGCAGCTTTTTAGATTCTGGGGCCAACGTCCTGACTTTC
TRBD1 | TRBJ2-2 | many | TRBV7-2 | 14 | CASTADRVTGELFF | TGTGCCAGCACCGCCGACAGGGTCACCGGGGAGCTGTTTTTT
NA | TRBJ2-3 | many | TRBV5-1 | 16 | CASSGPGLSSTDTQYF | TGCGCCAGCAGCGGCCCTGGACTATCCAGCACAGATACGCAGTATTTT
TRBD1 | TRBJ2-1 | few | TRBV12-5 | 16 | CASGLAGQGIYNEQFF | TGTGCTAGTGGTTTGGCGGGACAGGGAATTTACAATGAGCAGTTCTTC
TRBD2 | TRBJ2-7 | NA | TRBV9 | 14 | CASSVGGGVYEQYF | TGTGCCAGCAGCGTAGGCGGGGGAGTCTACGAGCAGTACTTC
TRBD2 | TRBJ2-3 | few | TRBV20-1 | 16 | CSASLGGIGTTDTQYF | TGCAGTGCTAGTCTCGGGGGGATAGGGACCACAGATACGCAGTATTTT
NA | TRBJ2-3 | NA | TRBV9 | 15 | CASIRGERSTDTQYF | TGTGCCAGCATCCGGGGCGAACGGAGCACAGATACGCAGTATTTT
NA | TRBJ1-1 | NA | TRBV7-9 | 13 | CASSLGVDTEAFF | TGTGCCAGCAGCTTAGGGGTTGACACTGAAGCTTTCTTT
NA | TRBJ1-5 | many | TRBV12-3/TRBV12-4 | 15 | CASGLAQGHNQPQHF | TGTGCCAGTGGCCTTGCGCAGGGTCACAATCAGCCCCAGCATTTT
NA | TRBJ2-1 | NA | TRBV7-9 | 16 | CASSEGRSLSYNEQFF | TGTGCCAGCAGCGAGGGACGGTCCCTTTCCTACAATGAGCAGTTCTTC
TRBD1 | TRBJ2-1 | NA | TRBV20-1 | 16 | CSARNIDRGFYNEQFF | TGCAGTGCTAGAAACATAGACAGGGGATTCTACAATGAGCAGTTCTTC
TRBD2 | TRBJ2-7 | NA | TRBV5-5 | 16 | CASSFKGLAGSYEQYF | TGTGCCAGCAGCTTCAAGGGACTAGCGGGCTCCTACGAGCAGTACTTC